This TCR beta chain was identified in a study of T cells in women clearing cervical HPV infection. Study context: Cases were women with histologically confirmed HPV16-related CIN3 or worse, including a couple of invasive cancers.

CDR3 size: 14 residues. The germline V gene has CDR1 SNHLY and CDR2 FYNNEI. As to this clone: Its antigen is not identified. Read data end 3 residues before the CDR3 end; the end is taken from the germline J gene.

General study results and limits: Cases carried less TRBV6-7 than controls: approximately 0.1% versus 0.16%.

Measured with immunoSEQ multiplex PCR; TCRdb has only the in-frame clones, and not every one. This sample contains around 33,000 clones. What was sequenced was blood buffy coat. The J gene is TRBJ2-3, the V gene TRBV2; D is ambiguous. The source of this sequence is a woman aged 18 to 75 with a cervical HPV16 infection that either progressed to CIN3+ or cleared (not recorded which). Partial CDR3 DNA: TGTGCCAGCAGTGACAGGCGATATCATCAGCCG. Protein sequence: CASSDRRYHQP. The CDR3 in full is CASSDRRYHQPQYF.